The T cell receptor beta chain described here comes from a study of immune aging and cytomegalovirus after organ transplant (dated by TCRdb to the early 2020s). Regarding the research as a whole: All transplant recipients received three-drug immunosuppression with prednisone, tacrolimus, and mycophenolate. Paper-wide results and their limitations: CD57 was not measured in the sequencing data, so a conservative gene-based aging definition was used instead. TEMRA cells made up a larger share of large clones, and the seven largest clones (approximately 1,900 cells) gained aged and TEMRA cells while losing TCM cells. Following viremia, cells with an aged phenotype rose post-transplant no matter the clone size, with the increase showing up earlier in large clones (days 200-264) than in small clones.

What this sample's time point label stands for: five sample-tagged time points from pre-transplant (day -1) to day 368 post-transplant, pooled. PBMC were thawed and then stimulated for less than 15 hours with a CMV IE-1 overlapping peptide library, with no transport inhibitors added. After thawing, cells rested overnight before stimulation in R10 medium with CD28/CD49d costimulation. The IE-1 peptide library consisted of 15-amino-acid peptides overlapping by 11 amino acids. Each time point was barcoded with BD Single-Cell Multiplexing Kit Sample Tags, pooled, and stained with oligo-conjugated anti-CD45RA plus sorting antibodies. A BD FACSAria III was used to sort CMV-responsive CD8+CD137+ and CD4+CD154+ T cells at 4-way purity. Blood samples were drawn into EDTA vacutainers and processed by Ficoll gradient within 1-24 hours. The library was prepared using single-cell sequencing. Sequencing relied on an Illumina NovaSeq 6000. For cell capture and library preparation, the team used the BD Rhapsody Targeted mRNA and AbSeq Reagent Kit in a microwell format. Libraries were prepared to cover TCR, sample tags, AbSeq, and targeted mRNA from the Human T-Cell Expression Panel plus custom TOX and TOX2 primers. Libraries were sequenced on an Illumina NovaSeq. The paper's processing steps were these. The analysis covered over 9,500 cells in total, of which around 7,100 were CD8 T cells and about 4,500 were CD8 T cells with an identifiable TCR CDR3. The BD Rhapsody Targeted Analysis Pipeline, including V(D)J processing, was run on the Seven Bridges Genomics platform to process the raw data. SeqGeq 1.6.0 was used for quality control, Sample Tag demultiplexing with Lex-BDSMK, clone identification with VDJ Explorer, and Seurat clustering. A clone was considered non-expanded if it made up <1% of CD8 T cells, and considered a clonal expansion if it made up >2.5% of the sample. TCRdb ran its own pipeline on the public reads, namely fastp trimming at Q25 and MiXCR clone calling, and kept in-frame beta chains. Identical CDR3 proteins give one entry, which carries the most common genes and DNA. TCRdb assigned the V and J calls; the authors' analysis was not used. The sample profile shows about 21,000 distinct CDR3 sequences; roughly 38% of them were found once. The ten largest clones add up to about 25% of the sample.

Here V drops 0 bases and J drops 0 bases, and the junction holds 5 bases not matched to any gene. The CDR3 extends over 16 residues, inclusive of both ends. Only CDR3 DNA remains: 48 bases, in frame from the first base. CDR1 and CDR2 are read off the germline V gene as SGHRS and YFSETQ. Only a few counts were recorded for this clonotype. No cognate antigen has been identified for it. A much larger clone sits a single nucleotide away, making a read error possible. No conserved phenylalanine or tryptophan ends this CDR3, so it is likely a read error. This clonotype was obtained from a female donor who had a heart transplant and CMV viremia. The V gene is TRBV5-1 and the J gene is TRBJ2-7; 8 bases in the junction line up with TRBD2. This material consisted of CMV peptide-activated CD4+ and CD8+ T cells sorted from blood, taken at five time points, pooled. According to the study, the label for this sample's cell subset or site signals: sorted CD8+CD137+ and CD4+CD154+ T cells after about 11 h CMV IE-1 peptide stimulation. The DNA reads as follows: TGCGCCAGCAGCTTGGGACCCGGGACTAGCTCCTACGAGCAGTACTCC. It codes for CASSLGPGTSSYEQYS.